Listed below are T cell receptor beta chains from one sample, sequenced in a study of T cells after yellow fever vaccination. TCRdb passed the 5' RACE reads through MiXCR, listing each CDR3 protein once. The sample gives about 96,000 distinct CDR3 sequences, approximately 8.4% of which show up once; 16% is in the top ten. The input for sequencing was CD8+ T cells not binding an NS4B(214-222) dextramer, sorted from PBMCs, taken less than 16 days after the first yellow fever vaccination. The receptors originated from a man between 18 and 35 years old who received the YFV17D yellow fever vaccine. Each CDR3 is given with its conserved first and last residue. A D gene is named only where the DNA matches it firmly. Expanded clones get a size class; other rows say once, few or many, or leave the size out.

TRBJ2-5	few	TRBD2	16	TRBV15	CATSRRLALLQETQYF	TGTGCCACCAGCAGGCGACTAGCCCTCTTGCAAGAGACCCAGTACTTC
TRBJ2-3	.	.	16	TRBV7-9	CASSLVGEMDTDTQYF	TGTGCCAGCAGCTTAGTTGGGGAGATGGACACAGATACGCAGTATTTT
TRBJ2-7	few	TRBD2	14	TRBV9	CASSVGTTVYEQYF	TGTGCCAGCAGCGTCGGGACTACTGTCTACGAGCAGTACTTC
TRBJ2-7	.	.	13	TRBV5-4	CASSSRGSYEQYF	TGTGCCAGCAGTTCCAGGGGATCCTACGAGCAGTACTTC
TRBJ2-7	.	.	15	TRBV5-5	CASSFEWGNAYEQYF	TGTGCCAGCAGCTTCGAGTGGGGTAACGCCTACGAGCAGTACTTC
TRBJ2-5	.	TRBD2	15	TRBV4-1	CASRGTAGGKETHYF	TGCGCCAGCAGGGGGACGGCGGGGGGTAAGGAGACCCATTACTTC
TRBJ2-3	few	.	15	TRBV12-3/TRBV12-4	CASSAGLRGTDTQYF	TGTGCCAGCAGTGCTGGGCTAAGAGGCACAGATACGCAGTATTTT
TRBJ2-3	few	.	13	TRBV6-2/TRBV6-3	CASNPSTTDTQYF	TGTGCCAGCAATCCCTCAACCACAGATACGCAGTATTTT
TRBJ2-1	few	TRBD1	15	TRBV4-1	CASSTRQGAYNEQFF	TGCGCCAGCAGCACCCGACAGGGGGCCTACAATGAGCAGTTCTTC
TRBJ1-1	once	.	18	TRBV4-2	CASSQDPGRGVRNTEAFF	TGTGCCAGCAGCCAAGATCCCGGCAGGGGAGTAAGGAACACTGAAGCTTTCTTT
TRBJ2-7	few	.	14	TRBV4-2	CASSQGIPVYEQYF	TGTGCCAGCAGCCAAGGGATTCCTGTATACGAGCAGTACTTC
TRBJ2-1	many	.	13	TRBV27	CASTSLGAEEQFF	TGTGCCAGCACCTCCCTCGGGGCTGAAGAGCAGTTCTTC
TRBJ2-7	few	TRBD1	13	TRBV5-1	CASRGQADYEQYF	TGCGCCAGCAGAGGACAGGCAGACTACGAGCAGTACTTC
TRBJ1-5	few	.	15	TRBV27	CASSPTLYSNQPQHF	TGTGCCAGCAGTCCGACATTGTATAGCAATCAGCCCCAGCATTTT
TRBJ1-2	many	.	17	TRBV12-3/TRBV12-4	CASKLSGSGGQLGGYTF	TGTGCCAGCAAATTAAGTGGGTCGGGGGGCCAACTGGGTGGCTACACCTTC
TRBJ1-5	few	TRBD1	15	TRBV27	CASRTRTGTNQPQHF	TGTGCCAGCAGGACAAGGACAGGGACCAATCAGCCCCAGCATTTT
TRBJ1-2	.	.	15	TRBV5-4	CASSLRGARVYGYTF	TGTGCCAGCAGCTTGCGAGGGGCAAGGGTCTATGGCTACACCTTC
TRBJ2-3	.	.	15	TRBV21-1	CASSKALVTTDTQYF	TGTGCCAGCAGCAAAGCGCTGGTCACCACAGATACGCAGTATTTT
TRBJ2-7	.	.	15	TRBV7-9	CASSLAGRYAYEQYF	TGTGCCAGCAGCTTAGCAGGGAGGTACGCCTACGAGCAGTACTTC
TRBJ2-3	.	TRBD2	16	TRBV24-1	CATSEGLAGDTDTQYF	TGTGCCACCAGTGAGGGACTAGCGGGGGACACAGATACGCAGTATTTT
TRBJ1-4	few	TRBD1	15	TRBV9	CASSVEGAFNEKLFF	TGTGCCAGCAGCGTAGAGGGGGCTTTTAATGAAAAACTGTTTTTT
TRBJ2-3	.	.	16	TRBV6-1	CASSLTRASDTDTQYF	TGTGCCAGCAGTCTCACGAGGGCTTCCGACACAGATACGCAGTATTTT
TRBJ1-6	many	.	12	TRBV29-1	CSVRLRTGALHF	TGCAGCGTTCGCCTCCGAACGGGGGCCCTCCACTTT
TRBJ2-1	.	.	14	TRBV27	CASSLQAGLNEQFF	TGTGCCAGCAGTTTACAGGCAGGGCTCAATGAGCAGTTCTTC
TRBJ2-5	.	TRBD1	15	TRBV5-4	CASSLDGTVEETQYF	TGTGCCAGCAGCTTGGATGGGACAGTAGAAGAGACCCAGTACTTC
TRBJ2-3	few	.	14	TRBV4-1	CASSQGPGTDTQYF	TGCGCCAGCAGCCAGGGGCCTGGGACAGATACGCAGTATTTT
TRBJ2-2	.	TRBD1	16	TRBV7-6	CASSHRGTGGSGELFF	TGTGCCAGCAGCCACCGCGGGACAGGGGGGTCCGGGGAGCTGTTTTTT
TRBJ2-1	few	TRBD2	17	TRBV6-1	CASSEAAPSGGGFEQFF	TGTGCCAGCAGTGAAGCCGCGCCTAGCGGGGGTGGTTTTGAGCAGTTCTTC
TRBJ2-1	few	TRBD1	15	TRBV5-6	CASSSTGASSNEQFF	TGTGCCAGCAGCTCTACAGGGGCCTCTTCCAATGAGCAGTTCTTC
TRBJ1-2	.	.	15	TRBV4-1	CASSQWGVLDYGYTF	TGCGCCAGCAGCCAGTGGGGGGTGCTGGACTATGGCTACACCTTC
TRBJ2-1	few	TRBD2	15	TRBV5-5	CASSLGRGIYNEQFF	TGTGCCAGCAGCTTGGGGCGGGGGATTTACAATGAGCAGTTCTTC
TRBJ1-2	.	TRBD1	15	TRBV5-6	CASIQTGTFSYGYTF	TGTGCCAGCATACAGACAGGGACGTTTTCCTATGGCTACACCTTC
TRBJ2-1	few	.	14	TRBV7-2	CASSLGAEYNEQFF	TGTGCCAGCAGCTTAGGGGCAGAATACAATGAGCAGTTCTTC
TRBJ2-5	.	.	14	TRBV29-1	CSVELAGIQETQYF	TGCAGCGTTGAACTGGCGGGGATCCAAGAGACCCAGTACTTC
TRBJ2-5	.	TRBD1	11	TRBV6-5	CATGTEETQYF	TGTGCCACCGGGACAGAAGAGACCCAGTACTTC
TRBJ2-5	once	.	16	TRBV6-1	CASSPRTARRQETQYF	TGTGCCAGCAGTCCTCGGACAGCCCGACGACAAGAGACCCAGTACTTC
TRBJ2-2	.	.	12	TRBV6-5	CASQRGDGELFF	TGTGCCAGCCAAAGGGGGGACGGGGAGCTGTTTTTT
TRBJ2-7	few	TRBD2	14	TRBV20-1	CSARGRGGIYEQYF	TGCAGTGCTAGGGGGCGGGGGGGGATATACGAGCAGTACTTC
TRBJ1-1	.	TRBD1	15	TRBV7-6	CASSFGTGWDTEAFF	TGTGCCAGCAGCTTCGGGACAGGGTGGGACACTGAAGCTTTCTTT
TRBJ1-4	.	.	12	TRBV4-1	CASSQDSEKLFF	TGCGCCAGCAGCCAAGATTCGGAAAAACTGTTTTTT
TRBJ2-2	few	.	15	TRBV23-1	CARRSGVMNTGELFF	TGCGCCAGGCGGTCGGGGGTTATGAACACCGGGGAGCTGTTTTTT
TRBJ2-1	few	TRBD2	15	TRBV12-3/TRBV12-4	CASSTGTSGDDEQFF	TGTGCCAGCAGCACCGGGACTAGCGGGGACGATGAGCAGTTCTTC
TRBJ2-1	.	.	14	TRBV7-9	CASSLVGARNEQFF	TGTGCCAGCAGCTTAGTGGGGGCTCGCAATGAGCAGTTCTTC
TRBJ1-5	.	.	15	TRBV20-1	CSASPAPWGNQPQHF	TGCAGTGCTAGTCCCGCCCCATGGGGCAATCAGCCCCAGCATTTT
TRBJ1-2	.	.	13	TRBV7-9	CASSQDSGYGYTF	TGTGCCAGCAGCCAGGACAGTGGCTATGGCTACACCTTC
TRBJ1-5	.	TRBD1	15	TRBV6-4	CASSRTGERNQPQHF	TGTGCCAGCAGCCGGACAGGGGAGCGCAATCAGCCCCAGCATTTT